Listed here are 14 T cell receptor beta chains from one sample, sequenced in a study of early T cells in non-severe SARS-CoV-2 infection (dated by TCRdb to the early 2020s). The library was produced with 5' RACE. Sequencing was performed on a NextSeq 500. TCRdb reran the public reads through fastp at Q25 and MiXCR, keeping productive beta chains. Every CDR3 protein is listed once, alongside the most common genes and DNA of its rows. In all, the sample holds about 64,000 distinct CDR3 sequences, and about 11% of those were seen once. The ten largest account for 2.5% to 3.5% of the sample. The sequenced sample was whole blood, obtained at baseline. All receptors derive from an adult who was a healthcare worker with PCR-confirmed SARS-CoV-2 infection or an uninfected control (not recorded which).

This clonotype was detected ten times or more. The chain carries TRBV19 and TRBJ1-5; possible D gene TRBD1, 5 bases. The CDR3 covers 14 residues. V lost 1 base, J lost 4 bases, and 8 bases lay in between. Per germline, CDR1 LNHDA and CDR2 SQIVND (reference sequence). The CDR3, as DNA: TGTGCCAGTAGTATAGGACAGCCTAATCAGCCCCAGCATTTT. Its protein product is CASSIGQPNQPQHF.

This clonotype has ten or more counts. The rearrangement uses TRBV21-1 and TRBJ1-5. TRBV21-1 is a documented pseudogene. This CDR3 spans 17 amino acids. CDR3 loop: CASSPNGFHPRDQPQHF. The CDR3 DNA is TGTGCCAGCAGCCCAAACGGGTTCCATCCGAGGGATCAGCCCCAGCATTTT.

This clonotype was counted only a few times. The rearrangement uses TRBV2 and TRBJ2-7; no firm D call. The length of the CDR3 is 17 residues. Germline V CDR1 and CDR2: SNHLY, FYNNEI. V was shortened by 3 bases and J by 0 bases, with 18 bases between the two germline ends. CDR3 sequence (DNA): TGTGCCAGCAGTGACAGATCGAGGTTCATGAGCTCCTACGAGCAGTACTTC. This encodes CASSDRSRFMSSYEQYF.

This clonotype was seen many times. Since a much larger clone is just one base distant, this may be a read error. This rearrangement joins TRBV6-4 to TRBJ2-2; D not resolved. This CDR3 is 13 amino acids long. V lost 2 bases, J lost 3 bases, and 4 bases lay in between. CDR1 is MRHNA and CDR2 is SNTAGT in the germline V gene. DNA for the CDR3: TGTGCCAGCAGTGACGGGGACACCGGGGAGCTGTTTTTT. As protein: CASSDGDTGELFF.

This clonotype has only a few counts. The chain couples TRBV20-1 to TRBJ2-5; 10 bases are shared with TRBD2. V was pared by 5 bases and J by 3 bases, with 6 bases of the junction left unmatched. The CDR3 runs to 14 residues. Looked up from germline, CDR1 is DFQATT and CDR2 is SNEGSKA (reference sequence). DNA for the CDR3: TGCAGTGCTCTGAAGCGGGGGGGGAAAGAGACCCAGTACTTC. Encoded protein: CSALKRGGKETQYF.

V is TRBV5-1 and J is TRBJ1-1, with TRBD1 as a possible D gene (5 bases). With 0 bases removed from V and 6 bases from J, the gap between germline ends came to 18 bases. The CDR3 sequence is 16 residues long. Germline CDR1 is SGHRS and CDR2 is YFSETQ. CDR3 in DNA: TGCGCCAGCAGCTTGGCCTGGCAGGGCGGTAAGTCTGAAGCTTTCTTT. Its translation: CASSLAWQGGKSEAFF.

This clonotype has a count of ten or more. The chain joins TRBV6-5 to TRBJ1-2, with unresolved D. Germline V CDR1 and CDR2: MNHEY, SVGAGI. The CDR3 consists of 13 residues. V lost 8 bases to trimming and J lost 2 bases, with 12 bases between them. The CDR3 bases are TGTGCCAGCGGGCGCCAGGTCAACTATGGCTACACCTTC. This encodes CASGRQVNYGYTF.

This clonotype was seen only once. The J gene is TRBJ2-4, the V gene TRBV18, with TRBD2 as a possible D gene (6 bases). V was cut by 8 bases and J by 1 base, with 18 bases left in between. Per germline, CDR1 KGHSH and CDR2 LQKENI. This CDR3 spans 16 amino acids. CDR3 DNA sequence: TGTGCCAGCGAACGGGGCGGGATCTTCGCCAAAAACATTCAGTACTTC. Its translation: CASERGGIFAKNIQYF.

This clonotype was seen more than once but under ten times. CDR3 nucleotides: TGTGCCAGCGGGTCCCACGGTGGGACTGAAGCTTTCTTT. Protein sequence: CASGSHGGTEAFF. V and J are TRBV6-6 and TRBJ1-1; the D is unclear. CDR3 length: 13 amino acids. With 8 bases removed from V and 5 bases from J, the gap between germline ends came to 15 bases. The germline gives CDR1 MNHNY, CDR2 SVGAGI (reference sequence).

The rearrangement joins TRBV25-1 to TRBJ1-1; D may be TRBD1 (5 bases). Per the germline V gene, CDR1 is MGHDK and CDR2 is SYGVNS. The ends were cut back, 3 bases at V and 6 bases at J, with 14 bases in the middle. The CDR3 loop spans 14 amino acids. The CDR3 region is CASSEYNRFAEAFF. CDR3 DNA sequence: TGTGCCAGCAGTGAGTACAACAGGTTCGCTGAAGCTTTCTTT.

J is TRBJ2-7 and V is TRBV20-1; no definite D call. CDR3 length: 12 residues. Germline CDR1 reads DFQATT; CDR2 reads SNEGSKA (reference sequence). Trimming pared 0 bases from V and 4 bases from J, leaving 7 bases between. The CDR3 loop is CSARDDEYEQYF. The DNA of the CDR3 is TGCAGTGCTAGAGATGACGAGTACGAGCAGTACTTC.

The chain carries TRBV13 and TRBJ2-1; 10 bases fit TRBD2. The germline V gene encodes CDR1 PRHDT and CDR2 FYEKMQ (reference sequence). The length of the CDR3 is 14 residues. The trim removed 8 bases at V and 6 bases at J, leaving 7 bases unmatched. CDR3 sequence (DNA): TGTGCCAGCGGAGCGGGGGGGCCGGGCAATGAGCAGTTCTTC. The encoded protein is CASGAGGPGNEQFF.

The rearrangement joins TRBV13 to TRBJ1-2; D unresolved. Between the trimmed V and J ends, which lost 0 bases and 5 bases, there was a span of 13 bases. The CDR3 contains 15 residues. The germline gives CDR1 PRHDT, CDR2 FYEKMQ (reference sequence). CDR3 residues: CASSLGPPLPYGYTF. CDR3 DNA sequence: TGTGCCAGCAGCTTAGGGCCTCCCCTCCCATATGGCTACACCTTC.

This clonotype showed up just a few times. This chain uses TRBV11-2 with TRBJ2-3; 11 nucleotides line up with TRBD1. V lost 5 bases to trimming and J lost 5 bases; unmatched junction nucleotides: 3. The CDR3 extends over 14 amino acids. Germline CDR1 is SGHAT and CDR2 is FQNNGV. CDR3 loop: CASSRTGGEDTQYF. The CDR3 nucleotides read TGTGCCAGCAGCCGGACAGGGGGCGAAGATACGCAGTATTTT.